This T cell receptor (beta chain) was sequenced in a study of a mutant IDH1 vaccine in newly diagnosed glioma. Overall study context: Patients got radiotherapy, temozolomide, or both beforehand, and most got both. Broader study findings: Seemingly, pseudoprogression had no relation to changes in the top peripheral T cell clonotypes.

This clone turned up a few times. As yet, its antigen is unknown. Noted time point: week 11, during vaccination. Every vaccine dose comprised 300 ug of mutant IDH1 20-mer peptide plus topical imiquimod. Repertoires were generated with immunoSEQ multiplex PCR, while TCRdb's copy carries only in-frame clones and drops some. This table holds around 26,000 clones, roughly three quarters found once. This CDR3 comprises 15 residues. CDR1 is LNHDA, CDR2 SQIVND, per germline (reference sequence). Trimming cost V 5 bases and J 0 bases; bases outside gene matches: 4. The source material was peripheral blood mononuclear cells (PBMCs), sampled from a glioma patient whose treatment included an IDH1 peptide vaccine. This receptor was taken from a man younger than 35 with glioma. Some clones in this sample may be carry-over from other donors' samples. This chain joins TRBV19 and TRBJ1-1; 9 nucleotides agree with TRBD1. CDR3 DNA: TGTGCCAGTAGTTGGGGACAGGGTTTGAACACTGAAGCTTTCTTT. Translation: CASSWGQGLNTEAFF.